These 5 T cell receptor beta chains were sequenced from one sample in a study of T cells in Graves' hyperthyroidism and ophthalmopathy (dated by TCRdb to about 2019). Libraries came from multiplex PCR. Sequencing was performed on an Illumina HiSeq 2000. The TCR beta CDR3 regions were amplified from RNA transcripts. The TCR CDR3 was subjected to a first round of RT-PCR using the HTBI primer set and the Qiagen OneStep RT-PCR kit. The public reads were reanalyzed by TCRdb: fastp trimming at Q25, MiXCR alignment, in-frame beta chains only. Duplicate CDR3 protein sequences are folded into a single record with the most common DNA and genes. This sample comprises about 98,000 distinct CDR3 sequences, 35% to 50% of them detected only once. 10% to 13% of the sample goes to the ten largest clones. Specimen: peripheral blood or thyroid tissue (not recorded which). These receptors came from a woman aged 25-40 years with Graves' hyperthyroidism.

This clonotype was seen at least ten times. V gene TRBV5-1 combines with J gene TRBJ1-3; TRBD1 agrees at 8 bases. From germline, CDR1 is SGHRS and CDR2 YFSETQ. The CDR3 runs to 14 residues. V shed 4 bases, J shed 2 bases, and the junction held 2 bases outside the gene matches. The CDR3 sequence: CASSPGGTGNTIYF. CDR3 coding DNA: TGCGCCAGCAGCCCAGGGGGCACTGGAAACACCATATATTTT.

Notes on this clonotype: Mismatch with germline at one junction end may stem from a read error. The chain joins TRBV19 to TRBJ2-7; maybe TRBD1 (5 bases). CDR3 size: 14 residues. CDR1 and CDR2 from the germline V gene are LNHDA and SQIVND (reference sequence). The CDR3 loop is CASNLWAGSGEQYF. The DNA of the CDR3 is TGTGCCAGTAACCTATGGGCAGGGTCCGGCGAGCAGTATTTC.

This clonotype was seen at least ten times. The chain recombines TRBV2 with TRBJ1-6; D gene ambiguous. CDR3 length equals 16 residues. Trimming stripped 6 bases from V and 2 bases from J, with 14 bases between. Germline assignment: CDR1 SNHLY and CDR2 FYNNEI. CDR3 residues: CASRGLWAAYNSPLHF. The CDR3 DNA is TGTGCCAGCAGGGGATTGTGGGCTGCCTATAATTCACCCCTCCACTTT. The variable domain in full, completed from reference TRBV2 and TRBJ1-6, reads EPEVTQTPSHQVTQMGQEVILRCVPISNHLYFYWYRQILGQKVEFLVSFYNNEISEKSEIFDDQFSVERPDGSNFTLKIRSTKLEDSAMYFCASRGLWAAYNSPLHFGNGTRLTVT.

This clonotype was found a few times. This chain joins TRBV20-1 and TRBJ2-7; 7 nucleotides agree with TRBD1. Germline V gene data show CDR1 as DFQATT and CDR2 as SNEGSKA (reference sequence). The CDR3 totals 14 residues. J gave up 4 bases and V 3 bases, and 9 bases lay outside the gene matches. The CDR3 DNA follows: TGCAGTGCTAGTCCCGGGACAGCGAGATACGAGCAGTACTTC. Translated, it gives CSASPGTARYEQYF.

As regards this clonotype: Given a much more abundant clone one base away, this may be a read error. A read error is likely, as this CDR3 ends without the conserved phenylalanine or tryptophan. CDR3 coding DNA: TGTGCCAGCAGCCTGGGGACAGGCTCTGGAAACACCATATATTCT. This gives the protein CASSLGTGSGNTIYS. The V call is TRBV6-5, the J call TRBJ1-3; 8 nucleotides align to TRBD1. This CDR3 has 15 residues. CDR1 and CDR2 (germline): MNHEY, SVGAGI. With V trimmed by 6 bases and J by 0 bases, 4 bases remained unmatched.